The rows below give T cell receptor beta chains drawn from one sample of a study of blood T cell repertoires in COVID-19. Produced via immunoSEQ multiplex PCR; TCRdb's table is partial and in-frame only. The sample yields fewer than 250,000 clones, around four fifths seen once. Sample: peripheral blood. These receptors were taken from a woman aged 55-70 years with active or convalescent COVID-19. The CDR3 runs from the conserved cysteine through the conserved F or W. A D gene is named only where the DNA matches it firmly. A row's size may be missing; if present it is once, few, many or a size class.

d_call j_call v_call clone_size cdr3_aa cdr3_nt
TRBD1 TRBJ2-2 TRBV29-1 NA CSVESDRGAGELFF TGCAGCGTTGAAAGTGACAGGGGGGCCGGGGAGCTGTTTTTT
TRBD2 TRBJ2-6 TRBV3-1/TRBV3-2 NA CASSLLSGDATGANVLTF TGTGCCAGCAGCCTACTTAGCGGGGATGCGACTGGGGCCAACGTCCTGACTTTC
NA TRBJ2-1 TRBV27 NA CASSRVLNNEQFF TGTGCCAGCAGTCGGGTCCTCAACAATGAGCAGTTCTTC
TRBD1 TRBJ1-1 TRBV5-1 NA CASSRGQENTEAFF TGCGCCAGCAGCCGGGGACAGGAGAACACTGAAGCTTTCTTT
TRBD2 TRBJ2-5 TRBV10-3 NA CAISEWASGVRGETQYF TGTGCCATCAGTGAGTGGGCTAGCGGGGTCAGGGGAGAGACCCAGTACTTC
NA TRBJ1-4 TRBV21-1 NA CASSRGQGKGKLFF TGTGCCAGCAGCAGGGGACAGGGGAAAGGAAAACTGTTTTTT
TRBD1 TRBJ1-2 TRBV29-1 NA CSVEQSDRGYGYTF TGCAGCGTTGAACAGTCGGACAGGGGTTATGGCTACACCTTC
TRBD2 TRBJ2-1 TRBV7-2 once CASSGSGGKYNEQFF TGTGCCAGCAGCGGTAGCGGGGGGAAATACAATGAGCAGTTCTTC
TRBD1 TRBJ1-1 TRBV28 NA CASSPRTGGMNTEAFF TGTGCCAGCAGTCCACGGACAGGGGGGATGAACACTGAAGCTTTCTTT
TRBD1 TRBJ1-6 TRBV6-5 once CASSYSGTGDSPLHF TGTGCCAGCAGTTACTCGGGGACAGGGGATTCACCCCTCCACTTT
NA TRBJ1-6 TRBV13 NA CASSDSDSYNSPLHF TGTGCCAGCAGCGACAGTGACTCCTATAATTCACCCCTCCACTTT
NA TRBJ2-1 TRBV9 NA CASSVARGEQFF TGTGCCAGCAGCGTAGCGCGAGGAGAGCAGTTCTTC
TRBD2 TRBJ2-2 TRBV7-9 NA CASSSGLAGGLRTGELFF TGTGCCAGCAGCTCCGGACTAGCGGGAGGCCTTAGGACCGGGGAGCTGTTTTTT
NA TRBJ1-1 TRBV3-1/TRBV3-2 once CASSQGGQGTEAFF TGTGCCAGCAGCCAAGGGGGGCAGGGCACTGAAGCTTTCTTT
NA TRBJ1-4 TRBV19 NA CASSTQGGVNEKLFF TGTGCCAGTAGTACCCAAGGGGGGGTTAATGAAAAACTGTTTTTT
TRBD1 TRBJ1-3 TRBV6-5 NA CASSWDSDSGNTIYF TGTGCCAGCAGTTGGGACAGCGACTCTGGAAACACCATATATTTT
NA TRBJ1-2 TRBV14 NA CASSQMRGGRYGYTF TGTGCCAGCAGCCAAATGAGAGGGGGACGCTATGGCTACACCTTC
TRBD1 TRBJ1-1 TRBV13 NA CASSSGQHNTEAFF TGTGCCAGCAGCTCGGGACAGCACAACACTGAAGCTTTCTTT
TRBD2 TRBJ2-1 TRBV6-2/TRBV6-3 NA CASSYSLAGGPRNEQFF TGTGCCAGCAGTTACTCGCTAGCGGGGGGGCCTCGGAATGAGCAGTTCTTC
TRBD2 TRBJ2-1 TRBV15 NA CATSTGLAGAAYNEQFF TGTGCCACCAGCACGGGACTAGCGGGCGCCGCCTACAATGAGCAGTTCTTC
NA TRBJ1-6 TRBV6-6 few CASSYSIGAPRPPLHF TGTGCCAGCAGTTACTCGATAGGGGCCCCCCGGCCACCCCTCCACTTT
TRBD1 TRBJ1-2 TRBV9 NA CASSAEGQGDGYTF TGTGCCAGCAGCGCCGAGGGACAGGGGGATGGCTACACCTTC
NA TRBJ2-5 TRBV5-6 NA CASSITTGETQYF TGTGCCAGCAGCATTACTACGGGGGAGACCCAGTACTTC
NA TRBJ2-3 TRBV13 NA CASSLISGLGNTDTQYF TGTGCCAGCAGCTTAATCAGCGGGTTGGGGAACACAGATACGCAGTATTTT
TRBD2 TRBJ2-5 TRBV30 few CAWISSGSRETQYF TGTGCCTGGATTAGCAGCGGGAGTCGGGAGACCCAGTACTTC
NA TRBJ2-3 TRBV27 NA CASSFFGSGTDTQYF TGTGCCAGCAGTTTCTTCGGGTCAGGCACAGATACGCAGTATTTT
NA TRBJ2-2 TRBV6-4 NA CASSGQPNTGELFF TGTGCCAGCAGTGGACAGCCCAACACCGGGGAGCTGTTTTTT
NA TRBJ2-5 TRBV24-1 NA CATSDPTGYQETQYF TGTGCCACCAGTGATCCAACGGGGTACCAAGAGACCCAGTACTTC
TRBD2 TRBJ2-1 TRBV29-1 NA CSVGGAYNEQFF TGCAGCGTGGGGGGGGCCTACAATGAGCAGTTCTTC
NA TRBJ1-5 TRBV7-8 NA CASSLARAPNQPQHF TGTGCCAGCAGCTTAGCCAGGGCACCCAATCAGCCCCAGCATTTT
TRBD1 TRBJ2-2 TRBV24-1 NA CATSDFWTGPRTGELFF TGTGCCACCAGTGATTTCTGGACAGGGCCCCGCACCGGGGAGCTGTTTTTT
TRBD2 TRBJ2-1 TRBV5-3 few CARSLDPGLAGNEQFF TGTGCCAGAAGCTTGGACCCCGGACTAGCGGGAAATGAGCAGTTCTTC
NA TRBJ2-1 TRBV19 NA CASSIPLNEQFF TGTGCCAGTAGTATACCCCTCAATGAGCAGTTCTTC
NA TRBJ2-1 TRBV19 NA CASSPPFNDNEQFF TGTGCCAGTAGTCCTCCCTTTAATGACAATGAGCAGTTCTTC
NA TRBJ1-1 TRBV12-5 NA CARSGGQGTEAFF TGTGCTAGGAGTGGAGGGCAGGGCACTGAAGCTTTCTTT
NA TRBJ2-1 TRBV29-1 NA CSVRTLSYNEQFF TGCAGCGTCCGGACTCTCTCCTACAATGAGCAGTTCTTC